This is a list of T cell receptor beta chains from one sample in a study of blood T cells in healthy people across ages. MiXCR, applied by TCRdb to the 5' RACE reads, yields one record per CDR3 protein. Of around 580,000 distinct CDR3 sequences in the sample, around half were seen once. Sequencing input: blood. The receptor set was obtained from a man older than 75 in good health. The CDR3 runs from the conserved cysteine through the conserved F or W. The order of the fields is V gene, J gene, clone size, D gene, CDR3 protein, CDR3 DNA. A D gene is named only where the DNA matches it firmly. A clone size is listed for some rows: how often the clone was seen (once, few, many), or a class if it is expanded.

V: TRBV12-3/TRBV12-4; J: TRBJ2-6; size: few; D: NA; CDR3: CASSLSRRPKSSGANVLTF; DNA: TGTGCCAGCAGTCTCTCGAGGAGGCCCAAGAGCTCTGGGGCCAACGTCCTGACTTTC
V: TRBV12-3/TRBV12-4; J: TRBJ1-1; size: few; D: NA; CDR3: CASSPNLGTEAFF; DNA: TGTGCCAGCAGCCCCAACTTGGGCACTGAAGCTTTCTTT
V: TRBV7-2; J: TRBJ2-4; size: few; D: NA; CDR3: CASSPDRGIQNIQYF; DNA: TGTGCCAGCAGCCCGGATAGAGGGATACAAAACATTCAGTACTTC
V: TRBV12-3/TRBV12-4; J: TRBJ1-4; size: NA; D: NA; CDR3: CASRQEPNEKLFF; DNA: TGTGCCAGCAGACAGGAGCCTAATGAAAAACTGTTTTTT
V: TRBV7-3; J: TRBJ2-7; size: NA; D: TRBD1; CDR3: CASSSDRGSEQYF; DNA: TGTGCCAGCAGCTCGGACAGGGGATCCGAGCAGTACTTC
V: TRBV10-3; J: TRBJ2-7; size: once; D: NA; CDR3: CAISESIRDSRNEQYF; DNA: TGTGCCATCAGTGAGTCGATAAGGGATTCGCGAAATGAGCAGTACTTC
V: TRBV7-9; J: TRBJ2-1; size: few; D: NA; CDR3: CASSPRQASYNEQFF; DNA: TGTGCCAGCAGCCCTCGACAGGCCTCCTACAATGAGCAGTTCTTC
V: TRBV28; J: TRBJ2-2; size: NA; D: NA; CDR3: CASRTEINTGELFF; DNA: TGTGCCAGCAGGACCGAAATAAACACCGGGGAGCTGTTTTTT
V: TRBV12-3/TRBV12-4; J: TRBJ1-2; size: NA; D: TRBD1; CDR3: CASSFDPGQGANYGYTF; DNA: TGTGCCAGCAGTTTCGACCCGGGACAGGGGGCTAACTATGGCTACACCTTC
V: TRBV20-1; J: TRBJ2-7; size: few; D: NA; CDR3: CSARDMMSSYEQYF; DNA: TGCAGTGCTAGAGATATGATGAGCTCCTACGAGCAGTACTTC
V: TRBV7-6; J: TRBJ2-1; size: NA; D: TRBD2; CDR3: CASSALGAGGPNEQFF; DNA: TGTGCCAGCAGCGCGCTGGGAGCGGGAGGGCCCAATGAGCAGTTCTTC
V: TRBV3-1; J: TRBJ2-7; size: NA; D: NA; CDR3: CASSQYAVEQYF; DNA: TGTGCCAGCAGCCAATACGCAGTCGAGCAGTACTTC
V: TRBV9; J: TRBJ2-1; size: NA; D: NA; CDR3: CASSVDWDEQFF; DNA: TGTGCCAGCAGCGTAGATTGGGATGAGCAGTTCTTC
V: TRBV18; J: TRBJ2-1; size: NA; D: TRBD1; CDR3: CASAKDRTNEQFF; DNA: TGTGCCAGCGCCAAGGACAGGACCAATGAGCAGTTCTTC
V: TRBV7-2; J: TRBJ2-4; size: few; D: NA; CDR3: CASSLGAEEQYF; DNA: TGTGCCAGCAGCTTAGGAGCGGAGGAGCAGTACTTC
V: TRBV4-3; J: TRBJ1-4; size: few; D: NA; CDR3: CASSQVLRENNEKLFF; DNA: TGCGCCAGCAGCCAAGTACTCAGGGAGAATAATGAAAAACTGTTTTTT